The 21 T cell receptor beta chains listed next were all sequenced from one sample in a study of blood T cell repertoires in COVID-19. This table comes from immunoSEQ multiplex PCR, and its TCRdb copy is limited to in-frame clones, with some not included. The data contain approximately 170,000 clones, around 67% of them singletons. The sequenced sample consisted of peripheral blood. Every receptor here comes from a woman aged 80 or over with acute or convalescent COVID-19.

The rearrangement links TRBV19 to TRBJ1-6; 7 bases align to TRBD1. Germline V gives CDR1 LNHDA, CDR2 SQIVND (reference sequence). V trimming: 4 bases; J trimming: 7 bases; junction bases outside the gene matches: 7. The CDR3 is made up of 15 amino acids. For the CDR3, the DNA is TGTGCCAGTAGTAACGGGGACAGAGACAATTCACCCCTCCACTTT. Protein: CASSNGDRDNSPLHF.

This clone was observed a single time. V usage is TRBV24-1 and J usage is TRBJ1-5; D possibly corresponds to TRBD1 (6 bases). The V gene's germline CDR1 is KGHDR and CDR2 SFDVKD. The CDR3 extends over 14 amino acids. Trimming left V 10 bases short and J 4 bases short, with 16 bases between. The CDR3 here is CATSEGGANQPQHF. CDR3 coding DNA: TGTGCCACATCAGAAGGGGGGGCAAATCAGCCCCAGCATTTT.

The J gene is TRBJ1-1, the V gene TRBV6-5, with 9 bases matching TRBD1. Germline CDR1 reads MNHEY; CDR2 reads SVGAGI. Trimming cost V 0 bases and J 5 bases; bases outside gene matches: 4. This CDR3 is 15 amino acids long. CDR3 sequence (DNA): TGTGCCAGCAGTTACTCGACAGGGGGAAGGACTGAAGCTTTCTTT. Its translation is CASSYSTGGRTEAFF.

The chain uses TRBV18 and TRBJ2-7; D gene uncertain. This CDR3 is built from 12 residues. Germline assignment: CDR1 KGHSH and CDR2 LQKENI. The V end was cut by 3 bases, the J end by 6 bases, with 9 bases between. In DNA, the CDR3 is TGTGCCAGCTCACCCGCGCCCCGCGAGCAGTACTTC. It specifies CASSPAPREQYF.

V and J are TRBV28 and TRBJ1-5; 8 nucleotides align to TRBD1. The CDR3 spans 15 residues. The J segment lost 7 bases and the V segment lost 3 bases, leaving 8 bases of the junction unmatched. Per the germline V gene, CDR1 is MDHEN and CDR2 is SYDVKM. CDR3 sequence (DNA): TGTGCCAGCAGTTTGGTCCAGGGGGCAGAACAGCCCCAGCATTTT. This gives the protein CASSLVQGAEQPQHF.

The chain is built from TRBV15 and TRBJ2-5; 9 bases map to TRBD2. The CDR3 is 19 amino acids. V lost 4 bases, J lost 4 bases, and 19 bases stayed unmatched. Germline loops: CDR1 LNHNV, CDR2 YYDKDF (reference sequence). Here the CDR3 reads CATSTERFAGGPARETQYF. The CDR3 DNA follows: TGTGCCACCAGCACTGAGCGTTTCGCGGGAGGGCCGGCTAGAGAGACCCAGTACTTC.

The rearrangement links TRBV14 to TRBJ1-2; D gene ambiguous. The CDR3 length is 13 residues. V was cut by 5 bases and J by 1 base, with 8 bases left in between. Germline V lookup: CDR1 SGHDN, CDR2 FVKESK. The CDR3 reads CASSSQLNYGYTF. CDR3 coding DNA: TGTGCCAGCAGCTCACAGCTTAACTATGGCTACACCTTC.

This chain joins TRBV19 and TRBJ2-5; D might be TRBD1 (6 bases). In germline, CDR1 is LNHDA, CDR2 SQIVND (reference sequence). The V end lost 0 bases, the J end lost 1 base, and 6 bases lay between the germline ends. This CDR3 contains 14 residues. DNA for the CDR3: TGTGCCAGTAGTATAGAGGGGGCCCAAGAGACCCAGTACTTC. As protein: CASSIEGAQETQYF.

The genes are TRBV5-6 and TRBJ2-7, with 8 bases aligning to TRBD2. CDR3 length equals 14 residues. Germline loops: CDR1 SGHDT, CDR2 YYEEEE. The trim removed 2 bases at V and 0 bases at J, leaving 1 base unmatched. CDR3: CASSLAGDSYEQYF. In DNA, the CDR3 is TGTGCCAGCAGCTTAGCGGGAGACTCCTACGAGCAGTACTTC.

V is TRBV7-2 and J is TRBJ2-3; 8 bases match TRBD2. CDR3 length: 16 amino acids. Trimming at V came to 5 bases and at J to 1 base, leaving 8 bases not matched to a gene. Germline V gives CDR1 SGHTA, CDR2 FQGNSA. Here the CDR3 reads CASSPLKAGGTDTQYF. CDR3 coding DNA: TGTGCCAGCAGCCCGCTAAAAGCGGGAGGCACAGATACGCAGTATTTT.

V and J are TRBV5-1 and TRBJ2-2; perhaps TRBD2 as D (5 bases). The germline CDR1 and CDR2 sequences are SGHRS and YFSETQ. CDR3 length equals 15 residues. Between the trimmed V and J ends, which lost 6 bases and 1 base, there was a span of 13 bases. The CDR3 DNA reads TGCGCCAGCACTCTACGGGCGGGGAACACCGGGGAGCTGTTTTTT. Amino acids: CASTLRAGNTGELFF.

The CDR3 protein is CASSSWDRLDTGELFF. DNA of the CDR3: TGTGCCAGCAGCTCATGGGACAGGCTAGACACCGGGGAGCTGTTTTTT. V gene TRBV3-1 (or the pseudogene TRBV3-2) combines with J gene TRBJ2-2; 8 bases fit TRBD1. This CDR3 has 16 residues. The germline V gene encodes CDR1 LGHDT and CDR2 YNNKEL (reference sequence). J gave up 3 bases and V 5 bases, and 8 bases lay outside the gene matches.

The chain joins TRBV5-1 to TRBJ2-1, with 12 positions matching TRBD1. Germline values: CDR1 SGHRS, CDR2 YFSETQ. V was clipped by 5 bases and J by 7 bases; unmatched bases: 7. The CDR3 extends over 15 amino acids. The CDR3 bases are TGCGCCAGCAGTCCGGGACAGGGGGCTCTAAATGAGCAGTTCTTC. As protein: CASSPGQGALNEQFF.

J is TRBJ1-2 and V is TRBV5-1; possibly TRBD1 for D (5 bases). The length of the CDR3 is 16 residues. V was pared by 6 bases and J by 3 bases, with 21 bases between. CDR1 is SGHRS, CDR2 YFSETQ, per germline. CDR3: CASTSEWRGQDYGYTF. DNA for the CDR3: TGCGCCAGCACCTCTGAGTGGAGGGGCCAAGACTATGGCTACACCTTC. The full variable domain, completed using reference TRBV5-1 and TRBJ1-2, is KAGVTQTPRYLIKTRGQQVTLSCSPISGHRSVSWYQQTPGQGLQFLFEYFSETQRNKGNFPGRFSGRQFSNSRSEMNVSTLELGDSALYLCASTSEWRGQDYGYTFGSGTRLTVV.

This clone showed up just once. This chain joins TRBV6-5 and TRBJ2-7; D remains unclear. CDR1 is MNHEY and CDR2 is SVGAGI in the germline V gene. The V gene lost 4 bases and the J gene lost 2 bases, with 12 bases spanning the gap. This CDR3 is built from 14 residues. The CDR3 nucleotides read TGTGCCAGCAGTTTGGCGTCCCGGGCCTACGAGCAGTACTTC. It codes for CASSLASRAYEQYF.

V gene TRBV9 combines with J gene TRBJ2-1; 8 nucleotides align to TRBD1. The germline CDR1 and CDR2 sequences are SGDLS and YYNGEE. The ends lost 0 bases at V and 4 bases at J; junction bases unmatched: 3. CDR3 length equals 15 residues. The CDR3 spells CASSVGQGAYNEQFF. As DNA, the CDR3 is TGTGCCAGCAGCGTAGGCCAGGGGGCGTACAATGAGCAGTTCTTC.

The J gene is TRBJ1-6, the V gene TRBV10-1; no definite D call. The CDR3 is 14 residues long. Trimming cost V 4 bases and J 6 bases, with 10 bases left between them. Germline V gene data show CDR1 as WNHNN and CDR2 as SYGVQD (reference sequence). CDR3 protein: CASSVGDGNSPLHF. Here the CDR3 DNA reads TGCGCCAGCAGTGTCGGTGATGGTAATTCACCCCTCCACTTT.

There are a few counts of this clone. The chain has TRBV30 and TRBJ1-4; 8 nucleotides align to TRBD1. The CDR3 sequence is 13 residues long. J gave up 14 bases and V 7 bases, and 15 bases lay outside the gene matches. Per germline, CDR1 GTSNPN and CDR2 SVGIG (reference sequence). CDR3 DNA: TGTGCCTTCTCCCTAGGACAGGGAACGAACCTGTTTTTT. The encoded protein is CAFSLGQGTNLFF.

CDR3 sequence: CSASRGGTEAFF. CDR3 sequence (DNA): TGCAGTGCTAGTCGGGGTGGCACTGAAGCTTTCTTT. This chain uses TRBV20-1 with TRBJ1-1; D is undetermined. CDR3 size: 12 residues. The V and J ends lost 3 bases and 4 bases respectively, with 9 bases between them. The germline V gene encodes CDR1 DFQATT and CDR2 SNEGSKA (reference sequence).

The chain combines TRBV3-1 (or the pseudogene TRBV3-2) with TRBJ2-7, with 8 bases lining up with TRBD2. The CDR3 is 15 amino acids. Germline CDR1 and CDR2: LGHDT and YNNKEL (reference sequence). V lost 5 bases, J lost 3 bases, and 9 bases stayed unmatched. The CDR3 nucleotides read TGTGCCAGCAGCTCGCACGGGACTAGTGACTACGAGCAGTACTTC. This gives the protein CASSSHGTSDYEQYF.

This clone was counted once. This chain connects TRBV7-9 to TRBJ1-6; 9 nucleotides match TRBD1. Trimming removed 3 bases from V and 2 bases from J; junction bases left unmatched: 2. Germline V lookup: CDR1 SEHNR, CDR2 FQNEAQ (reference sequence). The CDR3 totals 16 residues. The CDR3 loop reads CASSFTGGTYNSPLHF. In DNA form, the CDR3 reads TGTGCCAGCAGCTTCACAGGGGGCACCTATAATTCACCCCTCCACTTT.